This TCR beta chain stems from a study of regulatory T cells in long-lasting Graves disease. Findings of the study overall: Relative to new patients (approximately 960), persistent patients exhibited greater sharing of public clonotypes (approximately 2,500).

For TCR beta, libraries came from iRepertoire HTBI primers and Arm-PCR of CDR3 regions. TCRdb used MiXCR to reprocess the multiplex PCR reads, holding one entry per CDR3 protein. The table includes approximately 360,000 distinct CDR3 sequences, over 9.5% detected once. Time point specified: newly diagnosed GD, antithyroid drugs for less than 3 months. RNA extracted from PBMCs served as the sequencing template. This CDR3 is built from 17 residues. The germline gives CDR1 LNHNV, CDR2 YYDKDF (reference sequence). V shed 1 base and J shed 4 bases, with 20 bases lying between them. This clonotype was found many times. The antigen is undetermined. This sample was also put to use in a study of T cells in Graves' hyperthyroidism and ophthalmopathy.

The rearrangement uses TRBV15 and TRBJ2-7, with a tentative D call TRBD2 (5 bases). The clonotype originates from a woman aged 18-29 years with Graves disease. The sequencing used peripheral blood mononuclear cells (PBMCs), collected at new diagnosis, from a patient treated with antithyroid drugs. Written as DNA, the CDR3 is TGTGCCACCAGCAGAGTTGGTAGGGATGAGGGAAATTACGAGCAGTACTTC. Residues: CATSRVGRDEGNYEQYF. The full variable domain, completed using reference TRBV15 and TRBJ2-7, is DAMVIQNPRYQVTQFGKPVTLSCSQTLNHNVMYWYQQKSSQAPKLLFHYYDKDFNNEADTPDNFQSRRPNTSFCFLDIRSPGLGDTAMYLCATSRVGRDEGNYEQYFGPGTRLTVT.